These 19 T cell receptor beta chains were sequenced from one sample in a study of cytomegalovirus exposure and HLA in healthy donors. Generated by immunoSEQ multiplex PCR, the TCRdb table keeps only in-frame clones and is missing some. The sample lists about 130,000 clones, approximately 92% seen once, with over 9% in the top ten. The sequencing input was PBMCs. The origin of the receptors is a woman aged 18-29 years in good health and CMV-seropositive.

The rearrangement uses TRBV27 and TRBJ1-4; 8 bases agree with TRBD1. The CDR3 consists of 16 residues. Germline V gene lookup returns CDR1 MNHEY and CDR2 SMNVEV (reference sequence). After removal of 6 bases from V and 0 bases from J, the junction contained 6 bases not matched to a gene. CDR3 protein: CASRPTGGATNEKLFF. In DNA, the CDR3 is TGTGCCAGCAGGCCTACAGGGGGAGCAACTAATGAAAAACTGTTTTTT.

In DNA, the CDR3 is TGTGCCAGCAGCGTAGAGACTCACTCTGGGGCCAACGTCCTGACTTTC. Translation gives CASSVETHSGANVLTF. The rearrangement joins TRBV9 to TRBJ2-6, with no clear D. V was clipped by 0 bases and J by 0 bases, with 7 bases between them. Germline V gene lookup returns CDR1 SGDLS and CDR2 YYNGEE. CDR3 length: 16 amino acids.

V gene TRBV5-6 combines with J gene TRBJ1-1; D call uncertain. Trimming removed 0 bases at V and 1 base at J, with 7 bases between. The CDR3 is 14 residues long. Germline V gives CDR1 SGHDT, CDR2 YYEEEE. The CDR3 coding sequence is TGTGCCAGCAGCTTGGGGGCAGGGAACACTGAAGCTTTCTTT. Protein: CASSLGAGNTEAFF.

The chain has TRBV6-5 and TRBJ2-6; the match to TRBD2 covers 7 bases. This CDR3 region has 16 residues. V was pared by 4 bases and J by 2 bases, with 5 bases of the junction left unmatched. Germline V gene lookup returns CDR1 MNHEY and CDR2 SVGAGI. The CDR3 is CASSLGGGPGANVLTF. The CDR3 bases are TGTGCCAGCAGTTTGGGGGGGGGACCTGGGGCCAACGTCCTGACTTTC.

This clone is a singleton in its sample. V gene TRBV6-1 combines with J gene TRBJ2-1, with a weak D call TRBD2 (6 bases). The CDR3 is made up of 15 amino acids. V shed 0 bases and J shed 8 bases, with 14 bases lying between them. Germline V gene lookup returns CDR1 MNHNS and CDR2 SASEGT. The CDR3 DNA reads as TGTGCCAGCAGTGAAGCAGGCGGGGTGTGGGATGAGCAGTTCTTC. It encodes CASSEAGGVWDEQFF.

This chain uses TRBV9 with TRBJ1-1; D is uncertain. This CDR3 is 14 amino acids long. Germline V gene sequence: CDR1 SGDLS, CDR2 YYNGEE. V dropped 0 bases and J dropped 2 bases, with 8 bases sitting between them. CDR3 sequence: CASSVVPQNTEAFF. For the CDR3, the DNA is TGTGCCAGCAGCGTAGTCCCCCAAAACACTGAAGCTTTCTTT.

The gene calls are TRBV5-6 and TRBJ1-1; no clear D. Trimming removed 4 bases at V and 5 bases at J, with 18 bases between. The CDR3 is 15 residues long. The V gene's germline CDR1 is SGHDT and CDR2 YYEEEE. CDR3 DNA sequence: TGTGCCAGCAGCCCCCTACGGGCCGGAGGAACTGAAGCTTTCTTT. Protein product: CASSPLRAGGTEAFF.

The V call is TRBV4-3, the J call TRBJ2-7; D not certain. CDR3 length: 14 amino acids. Trimming stripped 3 bases from V and 1 base from J, with 10 bases between. Germline V gene data show CDR1 as LGHNA and CDR2 as YSLEER. The CDR3 bases are TGCGCCAGCAGCCAGGAGACGCGATCCTACGAGCAGTACTTC. The encoded protein is CASSQETRSYEQYF.

This sequence joins TRBV7-9 and TRBJ2-3; TRBD1 aligns across 7 bases. This CDR3 has 17 amino acids. The germline V gene has CDR1 SEHNR and CDR2 FQNEAQ (reference sequence). Trimming at V came to 5 bases and at J to 0 bases, leaving 11 bases not matched to a gene. Written as DNA, the CDR3 is TGTGCCAGCAGCGCCCGAGGGGGCGGCACTAGCACAGATACGCAGTATTTT. This translates into CASSARGGGTSTDTQYF.

The chain recombines TRBV4-1 with TRBJ1-5; weak D call: TRBD1 (5 bases). Trimming stripped 4 bases from V and 4 bases from J, with 14 bases between. Germline V gene data show CDR1 as MGHRA and CDR2 as YSYEKL. The CDR3 runs to 15 residues. This chain's CDR3 is CASSPRMQGNQPQHF. Here the CDR3 DNA reads TGCGCCAGCAGCCCCCGAATGCAGGGAAATCAGCCCCAGCATTTT.

The rearrangement links TRBV5-1 to TRBJ1-2; 7 bases align to TRBD1. The trim removed 4 bases at V and 6 bases at J, leaving 9 bases unmatched. There are 14 residues in the CDR3. Germline assignment: CDR1 SGHRS and CDR2 YFSETQ. The CDR3, as DNA: TGCGCCAGCAGCGAAGCCCCGGGGACAGATGGCTACACCTTC. Its protein is CASSEAPGTDGYTF.

The rearrangement joins TRBV5-1 to TRBJ2-5; D is unclear. This CDR3 has 16 residues. Germline loops: CDR1 SGHRS, CDR2 YFSETQ. Trimming pared 7 bases from V and 5 bases from J, leaving 24 bases between. CDR3 region: CASLRASDTPRETQYF. The CDR3 DNA sequence: TGCGCCAGCCTACGCGCCTCCGACACCCCAAGGGAGACCCAGTACTTC.

The CDR3 loop reads CASSQEHLTAQHF. CDR3 bases: TGTGCCAGCAGCCAAGAGCACCTAACGGCCCAGCATTTT. The chain joins TRBV14 to TRBJ1-5; D is undetermined. Germline V CDR1 and CDR2: SGHDN, FVKESK. The CDR3 spans 13 residues. Trimming stripped 0 bases from V and 11 bases from J, with 11 bases between.

The chain links TRBV29-1 to TRBJ2-5, with TRBD1 identical over 9 bases. The CDR3 is 12 residues long. In germline, CDR1 is SQVTM, CDR2 ANQGSEA. V was pared by 5 bases and J by 5 bases, with 3 bases of the junction left unmatched. This CDR3 reads CSVRTGVETQYF. For the CDR3, the DNA is TGCAGCGTTAGGACAGGGGTGGAGACCCAGTACTTC.

This clone was picked up a small number of times. The rearrangement links TRBV19 to TRBJ2-3; the D gene is possibly TRBD2 (6 bases). The germline gives CDR1 LNHDA, CDR2 SQIVND (reference sequence). CDR3 length: 14 residues. V lost 4 bases to trimming and J lost 3 bases, with 11 bases between them. The CDR3 reads CASSTAGGTDTQYF. CDR3 nucleotide sequence: TGTGCCAGTAGTACGGCTGGGGGGACAGATACGCAGTATTTT. The full variable domain, with the rest looked up from reference TRBV19 and TRBJ2-3, is DGGITQSPKYLFRKEGQNVTLSCEQNLNHDAMYWYRQDPGQGLRLIYYSQIVNDFQKGDIAEGYSVSREKKESFPLTVTSAQKNPTAFYLCASSTAGGTDTQYFGPGTRLTVL.

This clone was observed once. The chain joins TRBV2 to TRBJ1-1, with TRBD1 matching over 9 bases. Trimming at V came to 8 bases and at J to 1 base, leaving 2 bases not matched to a gene. The length of the CDR3 is 13 residues. CDR1 and CDR2 (germline): SNHLY, FYNNEI. As DNA, the CDR3 is TGTGCCAGCGGACAGGGGCAGAACACTGAAGCTTTCTTT. The encoded protein is CASGQGQNTEAFF.

The chain joins TRBV10-1 to TRBJ2-7, with 7 bases lining up with TRBD1. The germline CDR1 and CDR2 sequences are WNHNN and SYGVQD (reference sequence). The CDR3 consists of 15 residues. Trimming at V came to 2 bases and at J to 3 bases, leaving 7 bases not matched to a gene. CDR3: CASSETLGQLYEQYF. CDR3 in DNA: TGCGCCAGCAGTGAGACTTTGGGACAGCTCTACGAGCAGTACTTC.

The V call is TRBV30, the J call TRBJ2-4; perhaps TRBD2 as D (6 bases). Trimming took 4 bases from V and 3 from J, leaving 10 bases between them. Germline V lookup: CDR1 GTSNPN, CDR2 SVGIG (reference sequence). This CDR3 has 13 residues. CDR3 nucleotides: TGTGCCTGGACAACGGGGGACAAAAACATTCAGTACTTC. Translated: CAWTTGDKNIQYF.

This clone was counted between two and nine times. The chain employs TRBV2 and TRBJ1-6; D gene unclear. CDR3 size: 11 residues. The V end was cut by 9 bases, the J end by 10 bases, with 10 bases between. CDR1 SNHLY and CDR2 FYNNEI come from the germline V gene. The CDR3 here is CASGEESPLHF. The CDR3 DNA is TGTGCCAGTGGGGAGGAATCACCCCTCCACTTT.